This T cell receptor (beta chain) was captured by sequencing in a study of control samples from healthy donors and cancer patients. The CDR3 totals 13 residues. V lost 5 bases, J lost 0 bases, and 4 bases lay in between. Germline V gene data show CDR1 as SGHTA and CDR2 as FQGTGA. Data came from immunoSEQ multiplex PCR; TCRdb stores just in-frame clones and leaves some out. In the table there are 70,000 to 90,000 clones, around 95% of which are singletons. The receptor's source is a woman aged 35 to 49 in good health. Sequenced material: blood. The chain has TRBV7-3 and TRBJ2-2; D is unresolved. The CDR3 region is CASSLTNTGELFF. The CDR3 nucleotides read TGTGCCAGCAGCCTTACGAACACCGGGGAGCTGTTTTTT.